This TCR beta chain was observed in a study of blood T cell repertoires in COVID-19. The wider study: Researchers got acute and convalescent COVID-19 samples from the United States, Italy and Spain. In each case, the material was cDNA or gDNA derived from T cells, B-cell-depleted T cells, or PBMCs.

Authors' analysis steps: Amplification of reference gene primers provided the estimated nucleated cell counts. Produced via immunoSEQ multiplex PCR; TCRdb's table is partial and in-frame only. From that table come the V and J calls and clone size; the DNA was used to work out D and trimming. The table shows 15,000 to 20,000 clones, with around four fifths occurring only once. Germline lookup yields CDR1 LNHDA and CDR2 SQIVND (reference sequence). The CDR3 runs to 13 residues. Trimming left V 6 bases short and J 8 bases short, with 16 bases between. This chain uses TRBV19 with TRBJ1-1; the D is unclear. The sequence derives from an elderly man with active COVID-19. The material sequenced was peripheral blood. The CDR3 region has the DNA TGTGCCAGTAGCCTTCTCGTCCCAGGAGAAGCTTTCTTT. Translating it yields CASSLLVPGEAFF. Complete variable domain (other parts from reference TRBV19 and TRBJ1-1): DGGITQSPKYLFRKEGQNVTLSCEQNLNHDAMYWYRQDPGQGLRLIYYSQIVNDFQKGDIAEGYSVSREKKESFPLTVTSAQKNPTAFYLCASSLLVPGEAFFGQGTRLTVV.